This T cell receptor beta chain was captured by sequencing in a study of blood T cell repertoires in COVID-19. Across the whole study: Samples of COVID-19 (acute and convalescent) were obtained from the United States, Italy and Spain. Nucleic acid was either cDNA or gDNA, and it came from T cells, B-cell-depleted T cells, or PBMCs.

Authors' analysis steps: Using reference gene primer amplification, nucleated cell counts were estimated. Generated by immunoSEQ multiplex PCR, the TCRdb table keeps only in-frame clones and is missing some. The DNA was the basis for D and trimming; V, J and clone size are from that table. The sample shows roughly 200,000 clones, less than 85% of them seen only once. The germline CDR1 and CDR2 sequences are MGHDK and SYGVNS. CDR3 length: 14 amino acids. Germline trimming cut 3 bases from V and 5 bases from J; bases unmatched to any gene: 3. Participants were aged roughly 18 to 90 years from roughly 25 US areas.

The specimen sequenced was PBMCs or T cells enriched from blood (not recorded which). The source is a woman aged 60-75 years with acute COVID-19. The chain employs TRBV25-1 and TRBJ1-5; TRBD1 matches 8 bases. The CDR3 loop reads CASSEDRDYQPQHF. CDR3 in DNA: TGTGCCAGCAGTGAGGACAGGGATTATCAGCCCCAGCATTTT.